The clone carrying this TCR beta chain was seen a handful of times. These data belong to a study of patients with pleural tuberculosis. The J segment lost 2 bases and the V segment lost 6 bases, leaving 12 bases of the junction unmatched. The V gene's germline CDR1 is SQVTM and CDR2 ANQGSEA. There are 15 residues in the CDR3. TCRdb reanalysed the reads using MiXCR and keeps one entry per CDR3 protein. The sample records 45,000 to 55,000 distinct CDR3 sequences, around 6.7% being singletons. The rearrangement links TRBV29-1 to TRBJ2-5; TRBD2 agrees at 7 bases. This sequence was found in a human donor with pleural tuberculosis. The CDR3 protein is CSVDRGGGGQETQYF. CDR3 DNA sequence: TGCAGCGTCGACCGCGGGGGAGGAGGACAAGAGACCCAGTACTTC.